One and the same sample provided the 14 T cell receptor beta chains below, sequenced in a study of T cells in Graves' hyperthyroidism and ophthalmopathy. RNA transcripts provided the source from which TCR beta CDR3 regions were amplified. Initially, a first-round RT-PCR of the TCR CDR3 employed the HTBI primer set. TCRdb reanalysed the multiplex PCR reads using MiXCR and keeps one entry per CDR3 protein. The sample lists 370,000 or so distinct CDR3 sequences; approximately 12% were seen once. Sequencing input: blood. These TCRs come from a man aged 25-45 years with Graves' hyperthyroidism that later progressed to Graves' ophthalmopathy.

This clonotype was found many times. V gene TRBV2 combines with J gene TRBJ2-2; perhaps TRBD1 as D (6 bases). The length of the CDR3 is 15 residues. With 5 bases removed from V and 3 bases from J, the gap between germline ends came to 13 bases. Per germline, CDR1 SNHLY and CDR2 FYNNEI. The CDR3 here is CASSQIEGDTGELFF. The CDR3 nucleotides are TGTGCCAGCAGTCAAATCGAGGGGGACACCGGGGAGCTGTTTTTT. The whole variable domain, filled in from reference TRBV2 and TRBJ2-2, reads EPEVTQTPSHQVTQMGQEVILRCVPISNHLYFYWYRQILGQKVEFLVSFYNNEISEKSEIFDDQFSVERPDGSNFTLKIRSTKLEDSAMYFCASSQIEGDTGELFFGEGSRLTVL.

This clonotype has ten or more counts. For the CDR3, the DNA is TGTGCCAGCAGCTTCAGGGGTCCAGAGACCCAGTACTTC. It codes for CASSFRGPETQYF. The rearrangement uses TRBV11-2 and TRBJ2-5; the D gene is possibly TRBD1 (6 bases). The CDR3 loop spans 13 amino acids. V gave up 3 bases and J gave up 4 bases, with 9 bases separating them. Germline values: CDR1 SGHAT, CDR2 FQNNGV.

This clonotype appeared many times. This sequence joins TRBV6-1 and TRBJ2-5, with TRBD1 matching 8 bases. The CDR3 consists of 14 residues. J lost 7 bases, V lost 5 bases, and 9 bases had no gene match. CDR1 is MNHNS and CDR2 is SASEGT in the germline V gene. The CDR3 is CASSRGQGRVTQYF. CDR3 DNA sequence: TGTGCCAGCAGTCGCGGACAGGGTCGGGTGACCCAGTACTTC.

This clonotype was seen a handful of times. The J gene is TRBJ2-7, the V gene TRBV11-3; D is possibly TRBD2 (5 bases). The V gene's germline CDR1 is SGHNT and CDR2 YENEEA. The V gene lost 2 bases and the J gene lost 9 bases, with 14 bases spanning the gap. This CDR3 spans 13 amino acids. The CDR3 region is CASSLSMGASQYF. The CDR3, as DNA: TGTGCCAGCAGCTTATCCATGGGAGCCTCGCAGTACTTC.

In this sample, this clonotype turned up many times. The chain carries TRBV3-1 and TRBJ2-7, with D maybe TRBD2 (6 bases). V lost 4 bases and J lost 0, with 16 bases in between. CDR3 length: 16 residues. The germline V gene has CDR1 LGHDT and CDR2 YNNKEL (reference sequence). Here the CDR3 reads CASSLGGAALSYEQYF. Here the CDR3 DNA reads TGTGCCAGCAGCCTCGGAGGGGCGGCACTCTCCTACGAGCAGTACTTC.

This clonotype was detected many times. V is TRBV11-3 and J is TRBJ2-1; the D is unclear. The CDR3 length is 14 residues. In germline, CDR1 is SGHNT, CDR2 YENEEA. The germline V and J ends were trimmed by 4 bases and 5 bases, with 12 bases remaining between them. CDR3 DNA sequence: TGTGCCAGCAGCTCCGACGATGGAAACAATGAGCAGTTCTTC. Amino acid sequence: CASSSDDGNNEQFF.

Ten or more counts support this clonotype. V usage is TRBV7-2 and J usage is TRBJ1-1; 9 bases map to TRBD1. Germline loops: CDR1 SGHTA, CDR2 FQGNSA. V trimming: 5 bases; J trimming: 3 bases; junction bases outside the gene matches: 10. The CDR3 is 16 residues long. CDR3 DNA sequence: TGTGCCAGCAGCCATGACAGGGGGAGAGGGGACACTGAAGCTTTCTTT. Amino acids: CASSHDRGRGDTEAFF.

This clonotype was recorded a few times. The chain is built from TRBV18 and TRBJ2-5; no clear D. The CDR3 is 13 residues long. Trimming took off 8 bases at V and 1 base at J, with 11 bases between the two ends. The V gene's germline CDR1 is KGHSH and CDR2 LQKENI. DNA for the CDR3: TGTGCCAGCCTGATGGAGATCCAAGAGACCCAGTACTTC. This encodes CASLMEIQETQYF.

As concerns this clonotype: A much larger clone differs from this one at a single base, so this may be a read error. V is TRBV28 and J is TRBJ2-3; 7 positions match TRBD1. This CDR3 region has 14 residues. Germline V lookup: CDR1 MDHEN, CDR2 SYDVKM. V was clipped by 7 bases and J by 5 bases; unmatched bases: 9. CDR3 in DNA: TGTGCCAGCAACCCTGACAGGGATGGAGATACGCAGTATTTT. It is translated as CASNPDRDGDTQYF. Based on the CDR3 plus reference TRBV28 and TRBJ2-3, the full variable domain is DVKVTQSSRYLVKRTGEKVFLECVQDMDHENMFWYRQDPGLGLRLIYFSYDVKMKEKGDIPEGYSVSREKKERFSLILESASTNQTSMYLCASNPDRDGDTQYFGPGTRLTVL.

This clonotype was recorded a few times. The chain couples TRBV6-6 to TRBJ2-5; possibly TRBD2 for D (7 bases). The CDR3 consists of 14 residues. V lost 2 bases, J lost 4 bases, and 11 bases lay in between. Germline CDR1 is MNHNY and CDR2 is SVGAGI (reference sequence). CDR3 amino acids: CASSYEGGGETQYF. The CDR3 coding sequence is TGTGCCAGCAGTTACGAGGGGGGGGGAGAGACCCAGTACTTC.

This clonotype was recorded at least ten times. The chain combines TRBV12-3 or TRBV12-4 with TRBJ1-5; no reliable D call. The V end was cut by 2 bases, the J end by 4 bases, with 6 bases between. The CDR3 length is 13 residues. The CDR3 coding sequence is TGTGCCAGCAGTTTATGGACTAATCAGCCCCAGCATTTT. It yields the protein CASSLWTNQPQHF.

This clonotype was detected ten times or more. The rearrangement links TRBV5-1 to TRBJ2-7; 8 positions agree with TRBD1. With V trimmed by 7 bases and J by 2 bases, 8 bases remained unmatched. Germline V gene lookup returns CDR1 SGHRS and CDR2 YFSETQ. The CDR3 consists of 14 residues. As DNA, the CDR3 is TGCGCCAGCTGTTACAGGACAGGGCCCTACGAGCAGTACTTC. Amino acid sequence: CASCYRTGPYEQYF. Full variable domain (rest looked up from reference TRBV5-1 and TRBJ2-7): KAGVTQTPRYLIKTRGQQVTLSCSPISGHRSVSWYQQTPGQGLQFLFEYFSETQRNKGNFPGRFSGRQFSNSRSEMNVSTLELGDSALYLCASCYRTGPYEQYFGPGTRLTVT.

This clonotype was found many times. V gene TRBV11-1 combines with J gene TRBJ1-1; no firm D call. This CDR3 comprises 12 residues. Looked up from germline, CDR1 is SGHAT and CDR2 is FQDESV (reference sequence). Deletions cut 5 bases from V and 7 bases from J, with 11 bases between. In DNA form, the CDR3 reads TGTGCCAGCAGCCGGGGAACGAATGAAGCTTTCTTT. This encodes CASSRGTNEAFF.

This clonotype was recorded at least ten times. The chain couples TRBV30 to TRBJ2-7; D possibly corresponds to TRBD1 (6 bases). The CDR3 covers 12 residues. Germline CDR1 and CDR2: GTSNPN and SVGIG (reference sequence). Trimming removed 4 bases from V and 7 bases from J, with 14 bases in between. For the CDR3, the DNA is TGTGCCTGGACAACACAGGGAGAAGAGCAGTACTTC. Residues: CAWTTQGEEQYF.